The 18 T cell receptor beta chains below were found in one sample sequenced in a study of OX40 agonist ivuxolimab in advanced cancers. Some clones are missing from TCRdb's copy, which holds only in-frame ones; the method was immunoSEQ multiplex PCR. The data hold about 49,000 clones, with under 90% observed a single time. The material was CD4+ or CD8+ T cells sorted from blood, obtained in a trial of the OX40 agonist ivuxolimab. These receptors all come from an adult with an advanced solid tumor such as melanoma, head and neck, liver or kidney cancer.

This clone showed up just a few times. The V gene is TRBV19, the J gene TRBJ2-7; perhaps TRBD1 as D (6 bases). The length of the CDR3 is 13 residues. With 5 bases removed from V and 3 bases from J, the gap between germline ends came to 11 bases. Germline lookup yields CDR1 LNHDA and CDR2 SQIVND (reference sequence). The CDR3 nucleotides read TGTGCCAGTAGTCCGGGGACAAACTACGAGCAGTACTTC. As protein: CASSPGTNYEQYF.

This chain connects TRBV27 to TRBJ2-3; a weak D match, TRBD2 (6 bases). The V gene lost 2 bases and the J gene lost 3 bases, with 9 bases spanning the gap. The CDR3 is made up of 14 amino acids. Per germline, CDR1 MNHEY and CDR2 SMNVEV (reference sequence). The CDR3 protein is CASSLRGFTDTQYF. The CDR3 DNA is TGTGCCAGCAGTTTACGGGGGTTTACAGATACGCAGTATTTT.

J is TRBJ1-6 and V is TRBV21-1. TRBV21-1 is labeled a pseudogene. The length of the CDR3 is 13 residues. The CDR3 is CASSNPRNSPLHF. CDR3 nucleotide sequence: TGTGCCAGCAGCAACCCACGGAATTCACCCCTCCACTTT.

Only one count was recorded for this clone. The chain couples TRBV27 to TRBJ1-1; D call uncertain. The CDR3 has 12 residues. CDR1 is MNHEY, CDR2 SMNVEV, per germline (reference sequence). V shed 6 bases and J shed 0 bases, with 5 bases lying between them. The CDR3 spells CASRGVNTEAFF. The CDR3 DNA reads TGTGCCAGCAGAGGAGTGAACACTGAAGCTTTCTTT.

DNA for the CDR3: TGTGCCAGTAGTATTTGGGGACAGGGCGCATACGAGCAGTACTTC. It specifies CASSIWGQGAYEQYF. The chain carries TRBV19 and TRBJ2-7, with 9 bases aligning to TRBD1. The CDR3 contains 15 residues. CDR1 LNHDA and CDR2 SQIVND come from the germline V gene (reference sequence). Losses at the gene ends were 3 bases for V and 4 bases for J; bases not matched to a gene: 7.

The table lists this clone with a count of one. The chain joins TRBV6-5 to TRBJ2-7; D is possibly TRBD1 (7 bases). This CDR3 contains 16 residues. CDR1 and CDR2 from the germline V gene are MNHEY and SVGAGI. V gave up 4 bases and J gave up 2 bases, with 18 bases separating them. The CDR3 is CASSSPTGRSTYEQYF. CDR3 sequence (DNA): TGTGCCAGCAGTTCCCCGACAGGGAGGTCGACCTACGAGCAGTACTTC.

This clone has only one observation. The chain employs TRBV27 and TRBJ1-1; possibly TRBD1 for D (5 bases). V lost 1 base to trimming and J lost 5 bases, with 17 bases between them. The CDR3 runs to 16 residues. CDR1 and CDR2 (germline): MNHEY, SMNVEV (reference sequence). CDR3 loop: CASSLWGGEKSTEAFF. The CDR3 DNA reads TGTGCCAGCAGTTTATGGGGGGGAGAAAAGAGTACTGAAGCTTTCTTT.

This clone was counted a single time. The V and J genes are TRBV14 and TRBJ2-1; 13 bases line up with TRBD2. The ends lost 0 bases at V and 4 bases at J; junction bases unmatched: 15. CDR3 length equals 21 residues. Germline V gene sequence: CDR1 SGHDN, CDR2 FVKESK. CDR3 in DNA: TGTGCCAGCAGCCAAGATGTCGTCGCATTACTAGCGGGAGGGAGATACAATGAGCAGTTCTTC. This translates into CASSQDVVALLAGGRYNEQFF.

This chain links TRBV7-6 with TRBJ1-2, with D tentatively TRBD1 (5 bases). Trimming took 5 bases from V and 7 from J, leaving 14 bases between them. The V gene's germline CDR1 is SGHVS and CDR2 FNYEAQ. The CDR3 has 13 residues. The CDR3 here is CASSPGGVRGYTF. CDR3 nucleotides: TGTGCCAGCAGCCCCGGAGGGGTTCGTGGCTACACCTTC. Full variable domain (remainder filled in from reference TRBV7-6 and TRBJ1-2): GAGVSQSPRYKVTKRGQDVALRCDPISGHVSLYWYRQALGQGPEFLTYFNYEAQQDKSGLPNDRFSAERPEGSISTLTIQRTEQRDSAMYRCASSPGGVRGYTFGSGTRLTVV.

The V call is TRBV14, the J call TRBJ2-5; TRBD2 aligns across 7 bases. The trim removed 1 base at V and 5 bases at J, leaving 10 bases unmatched. Looked up from germline, CDR1 is SGHDN and CDR2 is FVKESK. The CDR3 is 16 amino acids. The CDR3, as DNA: TGTGCCAGCAGCCAAGGACCGGGAGGAATTCTGGAGACCCAGTACTTC. Translated, it gives CASSQGPGGILETQYF. The full variable domain, rest sourced from reference TRBV14 and TRBJ2-5, is EAGVTQFPSHSVIEKGQTVTLRCDPISGHDNLYWYRRVMGKEIKFLLHFVKESKQDESGMPNNRFLAERTGGTYSTLKVQPAELEDSGVYFCASSQGPGGILETQYFGPGTRLLVL.

This chain joins TRBV11-2 and TRBJ1-6; the match to TRBD1 covers 8 bases. Trimming at V came to 2 bases and at J to 7 bases, leaving 4 bases not matched to a gene. In germline, CDR1 is SGHAT, CDR2 FQNNGV. The CDR3 totals 15 residues. CDR3 sequence: CASSLLTGVNSPLHF. Here the CDR3 DNA reads TGTGCCAGCAGCTTATTGACAGGGGTCAATTCACCCCTCCACTTT.

This clone rates as medium-sized (0.01 to 0.1%). The chain couples TRBV11-2 to TRBJ1-1; tentatively, D is TRBD1 (6 bases). The CDR3 totals 16 residues. The V end lost 0 bases, the J end lost 1 base, and 12 bases lay between the germline ends. Looked up from germline, CDR1 is SGHAT and CDR2 is FQNNGV. The CDR3 loop is CASSLESSGANTEAFF. Here the CDR3 DNA reads TGTGCCAGCAGCTTAGAGTCTTCAGGGGCGAACACTGAAGCTTTCTTT.

V usage is TRBV27 and J usage is TRBJ2-7; no firm D call. Per germline, CDR1 MNHEY and CDR2 SMNVEV (reference sequence). There are 15 residues in the CDR3. V dropped 2 bases and J dropped 4 bases, with 15 bases sitting between them. The DNA for the CDR3 is TGTGCCAGCAGTTTAACACGATGGGGTTCATACGAGCAGTACGTC. Translated: CASSLTRWGSYEQYV.

This clone was observed a handful of times. The rearrangement joins TRBV2 to TRBJ1-2, with TRBD1 as a possible D gene (5 bases). Deletions cut 7 bases from V and 4 bases from J, with 10 bases between. The CDR3 consists of 12 residues. In germline, CDR1 is SNHLY, CDR2 FYNNEI. The CDR3 coding sequence is TGTGCCAGCAAGAGGGGTGCCTATGGCTACACCTTC. It encodes CASKRGAYGYTF.

J is TRBJ2-2 and V is TRBV7-6; D remains unclear. This CDR3 is built from 14 residues. Trimming pared 1 base from V and 7 bases from J, leaving 10 bases between. The germline gives CDR1 SGHVS, CDR2 FNYEAQ. The CDR3 reads CASSLESAGGELFF. DNA of the CDR3: TGTGCCAGCAGCTTAGAAAGCGCTGGCGGGGAGCTGTTTTTT.

V and J are TRBV6-1 and TRBJ1-5; unclear D gene. Trimming left V 8 bases short and J 4 bases short, with 6 bases between. The CDR3 runs to 11 residues. Germline lookup yields CDR1 MNHNS and CDR2 SASEGT. The DNA for the CDR3 is TGTGCCAGCTATGATAATCAGCCCCAGCATTTT. This encodes CASYDNQPQHF.

The CDR3 region has the DNA TGTGCCAGCAGTTTAATGTCTAGCAATCAGCCCCAGCATTTT. This encodes CASSLMSSNQPQHF. The V and J genes are TRBV28 and TRBJ1-5, with D uncertain. The CDR3 runs 14 residues. V was cut by 2 bases and J by 0 bases, with 5 bases left in between. The germline V gene has CDR1 MDHEN and CDR2 SYDVKM.

The chain is built from TRBV27 and TRBJ1-5; D is perhaps TRBD1 (5 bases). This CDR3 contains 13 residues. Per the germline V gene, CDR1 is MNHEY and CDR2 is SMNVEV (reference sequence). The V gene lost 3 bases and the J gene lost 8 bases, with 11 bases spanning the gap. The CDR3 is CASSLAGTEPQHF. The CDR3 DNA reads as TGTGCCAGCAGTTTGGCGGGGACGGAGCCCCAGCATTTT.